The 9 T cell receptor beta chains reported below all come from one sample, sequenced in a study of PD-L1 blockade in urothelial cancer. Sample time point: pretreatment peripheral blood. TCRdb's copy holds only in-frame clones and misses some; the assay was immunoSEQ multiplex PCR. The sample lists about 50,000 clones; approximately 79% were seen once. Source: PBMCs, taken around atezolizumab (anti-PD-L1) treatment. The source is a man in his sixties or seventies with urothelial cancer.

This chain links TRBV28 with TRBJ1-1; 7 positions match TRBD1. The CDR3 has 14 amino acids. V lost 3 bases to trimming and J lost 2 bases; unmatched junction nucleotides: 3. Germline lookup yields CDR1 MDHEN and CDR2 SYDVKM. CDR3 DNA sequence: TGTGCCAGCAGTTTCCGGGACAGAAACACTGAAGCTTTCTTT. The encoded protein is CASSFRDRNTEAFF.

The J gene is TRBJ2-6, the V gene TRBV25-1; 9 bases line up with TRBD1. CDR1 and CDR2 from the germline V gene are MGHDK and SYGVNS. Trimming at V came to 4 bases and at J to 2 bases, leaving 6 bases not matched to a gene. The CDR3 is 17 amino acids. As DNA, the CDR3 is TGTGCCAGCAGTGTTCGACAGGGGGAAACTGGGGCCAACGTCCTGACTTTC. This gives the protein CASSVRQGETGANVLTF.

The J gene is TRBJ1-4, the V gene TRBV11-2; 7 bases line up with TRBD1. The CDR3 covers 14 residues. V shed 4 bases and J 3 bases; nucleotides not matched to a gene: 2. Germline-derived CDR1 and CDR2 are SGHAT and FQNNGV. Here the CDR3 DNA reads TGTGCCAGCAGCTCACAGGGGTCTAATGAAAAACTGTTTTTT. Translation gives CASSSQGSNEKLFF.

This clone was seen once. The chain couples TRBV11-3 to TRBJ2-7; D is ambiguous. This CDR3 comprises 14 residues. Deletions cut 3 bases from V and 1 base from J, with 10 bases between. Germline loops: CDR1 SGHNT, CDR2 YENEEA. DNA of the CDR3: TGTGCCAGCAGCTTGCAGTCGGGTTCCTACGAGCAGTACTTC. This gives the protein CASSLQSGSYEQYF. Full variable domain (missing parts from reference TRBV11-3 and TRBJ2-7): EAGVVQSPRYKIIEKKQPVAFWCNPISGHNTLYWYLQNLGQGPELLIRYENEEAVDDSQLPKDRFSAERLKGVDSTLKIQPAELGDSAVYLCASSLQSGSYEQYFGPGTRLTVT.

This chain joins TRBV6-5 and TRBJ1-2; D might be TRBD1 (6 bases). Germline CDR1 is MNHEY and CDR2 is SVGAGI. The CDR3 is 15 residues long. The ends were cut back, 6 bases at V and 2 bases at J, with 16 bases in the middle. The CDR3 DNA reads as TGTGCCAGCAGCCGCGAGGGGGTAGGGAACTATGGCTACACCTTC. Translation gives CASSREGVGNYGYTF.

The chain recombines TRBV5-1 with TRBJ2-7, with a tentative D call TRBD2 (5 bases). The CDR3 extends over 15 amino acids. Germline CDR1 SGHRS, CDR2 YFSETQ. Deletions cut 5 bases from V and 0 bases from J, with 15 bases between. The CDR3 nucleotides read TGCGCCAGCAGGTACTCTTTGGGGAGCTCCTACGAGCAGTACTTC. It codes for CASRYSLGSSYEQYF.

V gene TRBV6-1 combines with J gene TRBJ2-5, with 7 nucleotides matching TRBD1. The J segment lost 2 bases and the V segment lost 6 bases, leaving 6 bases of the junction unmatched. This CDR3 spans 14 amino acids. Germline V gene sequence: CDR1 MNHNS, CDR2 SASEGT. The CDR3 is CASRRGQLQETQYF. The CDR3 DNA sequence: TGTGCCAGCAGGAGGGGACAGCTACAAGAGACCCAGTACTTC.

The rearrangement uses TRBV6-1 and TRBJ1-4; 8 nucleotides align to TRBD1. J was trimmed by 7 bases and V by 6 bases; bases with no gene match: 7. Germline V gene sequence: CDR1 MNHNS, CDR2 SASEGT. This CDR3 region has 14 residues. The DNA of the CDR3 is TGTGCCAGCAGCGGCCTCGGACAGGGTGAAAAACTGTTTTTT. Translated: CASSGLGQGEKLFF.

V and J are TRBV30 and TRBJ2-7; D gene uncertain. The V end lost 5 bases, the J end lost 2 bases, and 13 bases lay between the germline ends. Germline V CDR1 and CDR2: GTSNPN, SVGIG (reference sequence). The CDR3 is 13 residues long. This CDR3 reads CAWFNSGTYEQYF. The DNA for the CDR3 is TGTGCCTGGTTCAATTCAGGCACCTACGAGCAGTACTTC.